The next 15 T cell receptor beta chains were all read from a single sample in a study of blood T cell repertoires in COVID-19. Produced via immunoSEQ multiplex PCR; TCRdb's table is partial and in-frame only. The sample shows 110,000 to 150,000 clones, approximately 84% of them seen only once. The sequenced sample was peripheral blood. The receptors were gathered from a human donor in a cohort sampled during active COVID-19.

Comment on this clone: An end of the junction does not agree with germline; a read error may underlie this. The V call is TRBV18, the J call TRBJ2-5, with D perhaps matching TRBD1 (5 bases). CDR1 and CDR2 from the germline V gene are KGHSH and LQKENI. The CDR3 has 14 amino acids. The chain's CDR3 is CASSPQESQETQYF. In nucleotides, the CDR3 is TGTGCCAGCTCCCCACAGGAGTCCCAAGAGACCCAGTACTTC.

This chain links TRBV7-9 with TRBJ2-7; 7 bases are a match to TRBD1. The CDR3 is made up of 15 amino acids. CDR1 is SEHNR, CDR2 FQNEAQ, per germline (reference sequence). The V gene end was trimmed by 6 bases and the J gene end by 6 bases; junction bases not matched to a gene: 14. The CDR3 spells CASSKTLTGLGEQYF. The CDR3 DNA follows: TGTGCCAGCAGTAAAACCCTGACAGGGTTAGGCGAGCAGTACTTC.

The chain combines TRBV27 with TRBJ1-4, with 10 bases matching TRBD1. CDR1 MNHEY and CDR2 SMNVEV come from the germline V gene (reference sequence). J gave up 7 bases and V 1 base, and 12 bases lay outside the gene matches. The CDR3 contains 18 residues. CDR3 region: CASSLLAGTGTGVEKLFF. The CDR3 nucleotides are TGTGCCAGCAGTTTATTAGCCGGGACCGGGACAGGGGTTGAAAAACTGTTTTTT.

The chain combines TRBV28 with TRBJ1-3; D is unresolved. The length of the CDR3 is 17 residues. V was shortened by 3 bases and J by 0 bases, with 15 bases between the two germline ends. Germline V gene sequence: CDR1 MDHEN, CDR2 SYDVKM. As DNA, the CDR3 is TGTGCCAGCAGTTTTTGGCAGGCAAAGAGCTCTGGAAACACCATATATTTT. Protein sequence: CASSFWQAKSSGNTIYF.

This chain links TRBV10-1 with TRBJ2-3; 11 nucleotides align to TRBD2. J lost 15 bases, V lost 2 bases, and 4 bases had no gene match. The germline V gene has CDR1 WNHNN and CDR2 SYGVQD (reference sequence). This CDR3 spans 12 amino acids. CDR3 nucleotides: TGCGCCAGCAGTGAGCTAGCGGGGGGTCTATATTTT. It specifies CASSELAGGLYF.

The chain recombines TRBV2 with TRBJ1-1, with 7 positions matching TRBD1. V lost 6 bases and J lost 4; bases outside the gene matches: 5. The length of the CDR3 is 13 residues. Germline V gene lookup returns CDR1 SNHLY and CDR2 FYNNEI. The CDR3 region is CASSQGGVTEAFF. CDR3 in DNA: TGTGCCAGCAGCCAGGGGGGCGTCACTGAAGCTTTCTTT.

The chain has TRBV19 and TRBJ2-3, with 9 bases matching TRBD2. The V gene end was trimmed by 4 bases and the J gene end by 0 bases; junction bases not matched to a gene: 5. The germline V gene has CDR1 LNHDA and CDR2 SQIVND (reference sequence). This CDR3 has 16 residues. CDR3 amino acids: CASSSGGASSTDTQYF. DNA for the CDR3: TGTGCCAGTAGTAGCGGGGGGGCCTCTAGCACAGATACGCAGTATTTT.

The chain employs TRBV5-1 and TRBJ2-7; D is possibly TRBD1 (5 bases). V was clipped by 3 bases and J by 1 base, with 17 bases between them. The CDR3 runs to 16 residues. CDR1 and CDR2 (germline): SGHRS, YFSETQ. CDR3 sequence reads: CASSSQGAGPSYEQYF. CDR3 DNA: TGCGCCAGCAGCTCCCAAGGGGCTGGCCCTTCCTACGAGCAGTACTTC.

The CDR3 is CASGLEYEQYF. CDR3 bases: TGTGCTAGTGGCCTAGAGTACGAGCAGTACTTC. The chain employs TRBV12-5 and TRBJ2-7; D ambiguous. The V gene's germline CDR1 is LGHNT and CDR2 FRNRAP. V lost 6 bases and J 4 bases, leaving 7 bases between the germline ends. This CDR3 contains 11 residues.

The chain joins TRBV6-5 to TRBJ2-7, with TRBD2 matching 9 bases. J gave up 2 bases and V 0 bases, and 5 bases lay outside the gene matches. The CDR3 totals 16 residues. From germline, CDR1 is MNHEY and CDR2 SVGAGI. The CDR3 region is CASSYSSSGGTYEQYF. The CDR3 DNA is TGTGCCAGCAGTTACTCGTCAAGCGGGGGGACCTACGAGCAGTACTTC.

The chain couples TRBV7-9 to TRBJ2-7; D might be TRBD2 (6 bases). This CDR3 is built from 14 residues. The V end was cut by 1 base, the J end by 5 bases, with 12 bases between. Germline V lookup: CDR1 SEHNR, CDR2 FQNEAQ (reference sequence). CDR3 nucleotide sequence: TGTGCCAGCAGCTTAGGTGGAGGGGTGAACGAGCAGTACTTC. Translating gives CASSLGGGVNEQYF.

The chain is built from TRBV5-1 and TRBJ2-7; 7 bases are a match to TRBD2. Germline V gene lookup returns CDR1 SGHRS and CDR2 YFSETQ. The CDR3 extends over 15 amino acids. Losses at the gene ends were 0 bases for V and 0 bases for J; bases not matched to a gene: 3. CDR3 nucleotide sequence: TGCGCCAGCAGCTTGGCCGGGACTAACTCCTACGAGCAGTACTTC. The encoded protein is CASSLAGTNSYEQYF.

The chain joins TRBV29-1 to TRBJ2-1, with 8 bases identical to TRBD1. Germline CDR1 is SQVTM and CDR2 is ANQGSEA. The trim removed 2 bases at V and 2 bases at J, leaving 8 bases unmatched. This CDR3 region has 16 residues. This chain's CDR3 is CSVEQGANLAYNEQFF. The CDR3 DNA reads TGCAGCGTTGAACAGGGGGCAAACTTAGCCTACAATGAGCAGTTCTTC.

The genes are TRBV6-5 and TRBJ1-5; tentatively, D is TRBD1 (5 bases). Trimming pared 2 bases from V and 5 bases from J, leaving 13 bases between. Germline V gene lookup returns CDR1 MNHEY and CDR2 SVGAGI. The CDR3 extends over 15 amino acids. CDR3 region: CASSYKGREDQPQHF. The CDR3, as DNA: TGTGCCAGCAGTTACAAGGGCAGGGAGGATCAGCCCCAGCATTTT.

In DNA form, the CDR3 reads TGTGCCAGCAGTTACCAAAGGGGGAGTCAGCCCCAGCATTTT. Translating it yields CASSYQRGSQPQHF. V gene TRBV6-5 combines with J gene TRBJ1-5, with a possible D match to TRBD1 (6 bases). V dropped 2 bases and J dropped 6 bases, with 11 bases sitting between them. Germline V CDR1 and CDR2: MNHEY, SVGAGI. The length of the CDR3 is 14 residues.